This T cell receptor (beta chain) was sequenced in a study of post-analysis software for immune sequencing data. Across the study: The disease courses covered relapsing-remitting, secondary progressive and progressive-relapsing multiple sclerosis. Study results and caveats: By F measure, strong co-clustering occurred among samples prepared in the same batch. Comparison with controls showed significantly lower normalized Chao1 diversity in multiple sclerosis patients.

This clonotype was counted between two and nine times. Its antigen remains unidentified. Sequencing libraries made from TCR beta cDNA carried unique molecular identifiers. Input of about 0.9 to 10 million T cells yielded 500,000 to 650,000 cDNA molecules. MiXCR was run by TCRdb on the PCR reads, yielding one entry per CDR3 protein. Seen here are under 650,000 distinct CDR3 sequences, around 44% observed once, and the top ten hold more than 1.5%. This sequence was found in a girl aged 5-17 years with multiple sclerosis. Sequencing used blood.

In DNA, the CDR3 is TGCAGTGCTAGATCGGCGAGGGCTAGCGGGGGCAAACCGGATACGCAGTATTTT. Protein sequence: CSARSARASGGKPDTQYF. The chain links TRBV20-1 to TRBJ2-3, with 10 bases fitting TRBD2. CDR3 length: 18 residues. Germline V gene sequence: CDR1 DFQATT, CDR2 SNEGSKA (reference sequence). J gave up 6 bases and V 2 bases, and 17 bases lay outside the gene matches.